This passage covers 10 T cell receptor beta chains from one sample sequenced in a study of cytomegalovirus exposure and HLA in healthy donors. The PCR ran on 60 Vbeta and 13 Jbeta primers. Clones were sequenced by immunoSEQ multiplex PCR, and TCRdb holds only the in-frame ones, with some missing. The sample has about 190,000 clones, 65% to 80% seen once. The source material was PBMCs. Every receptor here comes from a woman aged 40 to 49 in good health and CMV-seronegative.

The chain carries TRBV7-2 and TRBJ2-7; TRBD1 is a possible D gene (6 bases). This CDR3 is built from 15 residues. Trimming took 5 bases from V and 6 from J, leaving 20 bases between them. Per germline, CDR1 SGHTA and CDR2 FQGNSA. CDR3 nucleotide sequence: TGTGCCAGCAGCCCTATGGACAGCCCGGGCCGCGAGCAGTACTTC. Its protein is CASSPMDSPGREQYF.

V is TRBV27 and J is TRBJ2-6; D unresolved. The CDR3 loop spans 16 amino acids. V was trimmed by 2 bases and J by 0 bases, leaving 8 bases between them. From germline, CDR1 is MNHEY and CDR2 SMNVEV (reference sequence). The CDR3 DNA is TGTGCCAGCAGTTTAGGCAGTTTCTCTGGGGCCAACGTCCTGACTTTC. It is translated as CASSLGSFSGANVLTF.

The chain recombines TRBV30 with TRBJ2-1; TRBD2 agrees at 14 bases. The V segment lost 7 bases and the J segment 6 bases; nucleotides outside the gene matches: 8. This CDR3 comprises 15 residues. CDR1 GTSNPN and CDR2 SVGIG come from the germline V gene (reference sequence). The CDR3 DNA reads TGTGCCTTAAAAAAGGGGACTAGCGGGAGCAATGAGCAGTTCTTC. Protein product: CALKKGTSGSNEQFF.

The rearrangement uses TRBV28 and TRBJ2-1; TRBD2 agrees at 11 bases. CDR3 length equals 13 residues. Losses at the gene ends were 5 bases for V and 8 bases for J; bases not matched to a gene: 2. Germline CDR1 MDHEN, CDR2 SYDVKM. The CDR3 coding sequence is TGTGCCAGCAGTAGTAGCGGGAGGGATGAGCAGTTCTTC. It encodes CASSSSGRDEQFF.

This chain links TRBV9 with TRBJ2-1; 14 bases fit TRBD2. CDR3 size: 17 residues. CDR1 is SGDLS, CDR2 YYNGEE, per germline. J gave up 8 bases and V 4 bases, and 11 bases lay outside the gene matches. The CDR3 protein is CASSPGTGTSGRDEQFF. DNA for the CDR3: TGTGCCAGCAGCCCGGGAACCGGGACTAGCGGGAGAGATGAGCAGTTCTTC.

The rearrangement joins TRBV10-3 to TRBJ2-1, with 7 bases fitting TRBD2. The V and J ends lost 0 bases and 7 bases, in that order; junction bases with no gene match: 6. Germline CDR1 reads ENHRY; CDR2 reads SYGVKD. There are 15 residues in the CDR3. The chain's CDR3 is CAISESGRVLNEQFF. The CDR3 DNA sequence: TGTGCCATCAGTGAGTCAGGGAGGGTGTTAAATGAGCAGTTCTTC.

The chain joins TRBV28 to TRBJ2-2; 8 bases are a match to TRBD2. Trimming cost V 5 bases and J 4 bases; bases outside gene matches: 9. The CDR3 is 16 amino acids. Germline lookup yields CDR1 MDHEN and CDR2 SYDVKM. In DNA, the CDR3 is TGTGCCAGCAGTAGGGAAGCGGGAGCCTTCACCGGGGAGCTGTTTTTT. This translates into CASSREAGAFTGELFF.

The J gene is TRBJ2-3, the V gene TRBV25-1, with 10 bases identical to TRBD2. Trimming took 2 bases from V and 3 from J; bases not matched to a gene: 2. The CDR3 spans 15 residues. CDR1 and CDR2 (germline): MGHDK, SYGVNS. CDR3 sequence reads: CASSESSGRTDTQYF. The CDR3 region has the DNA TGTGCCAGCAGTGAAAGTAGCGGGAGGACAGATACGCAGTATTTT. Full variable domain (remainder filled in from reference TRBV25-1 and TRBJ2-3): EADIYQTPRYLVIGTGKKITLECSQTMGHDKMYWYQQDPGMELHLIHYSYGVNSTEKGDLSSESTVSRIRTEHFPLTLESARPSHTSQYLCASSESSGRTDTQYFGPGTRLTVL.

J is TRBJ2-7 and V is TRBV4-3; TRBD2 matches at 14 bases. CDR3 length: 15 amino acids. Germline CDR1 LGHNA, CDR2 YSLEER. V shed 0 bases and J 10 bases; nucleotides not matched to a gene: 5. Written as DNA, the CDR3 is TGCGCCAGCAGCCAAGAGGGGACTAGCGGGAGTCATCAGTACTTC. Its translation: CASSQEGTSGSHQYF.

There are a few counts of this clone. This chain uses TRBV7-3 with TRBJ2-3; TRBD2 matches 15 bases. Losses at the gene ends were 3 bases for V and 3 bases for J; bases not matched to a gene: 4. The CDR3 runs 17 residues. Germline CDR1 SGHTA, CDR2 FQGTGA. CDR3 bases: TGTGCCAGCAGCTTGGGACTAGCGGGAGGAATGACAGATACGCAGTATTTT. Translating it yields CASSLGLAGGMTDTQYF.